A selection of T cell receptor beta chains follows, all from one sample in a study of control samples from healthy donors and cancer patients. Only in-frame clones appear in the TCRdb table, and some are missing; sequencing was by immunoSEQ multiplex PCR. The sample includes more than 75,000 clones, roughly 91% seen only once; the top ten take around 6%. The sample was blood. The receptors here all came from a man aged 50 or older in good health. Both conserved end residues are part of each CDR3. The D gene is left open where the match is weak. A row's size may be missing; if present it is once, few, many or a size class.

>TRBD1|-|TRBJ1-3|TRBV4-1
TGCGCCAGCAGCCGAACCGGGACAGCCTTCTCTGGAAACACCATATATTTT
CASSRTGTAFSGNTIYF
>-|-|TRBJ2-7|TRBV15
TGTGCCACCAGCAGAGTCCCATCGGGGGAGCAGTACTTC
CATSRVPSGEQYF
>TRBD1|-|TRBJ1-1|TRBV12-3/TRBV12-4
TGTGCCAGCAGTTTTGAAACAGGGGCTGAAGCTTTCTTT
CASSFETGAEAFF
>TRBD1|-|TRBJ1-5|TRBV24-1
TGTGCCACCAGTCCTGGGGACAGAGCACTTCAGCCCCAGCATTTT
CATSPGDRALQPQHF
>TRBD2|few|TRBJ2-7|TRBV7-3
TGTGCCAGCAGCTCCCCCCCCCGAGCGACTAGCGGGGGGCCCTACGAGCAGTACTTC
CASSSPPRATSGGPYEQYF
>-|-|TRBJ1-1|TRBV7-8
TGTGCCAGCAGCTTAGGGGGTCCTGAAGCTTTCTTT
CASSLGGPEAFF
>-|-|TRBJ1-1|TRBV9
TGTGCCAGCAGCGTAGCGGCAGGGCTATTGAACACTGAAGCTTTCTTT
CASSVAAGLLNTEAFF
>-|once|TRBJ1-2|TRBV6-5
TGTGCCAGCAGTCCCGGAGACAAGGTTAATGGCTACACCTTC
CASSPGDKVNGYTF
>-|-|TRBJ1-1|TRBV19
TGTGCCAGTAGTATAGCGGGGGTTGGCACTGAAGCTTTCTTT
CASSIAGVGTEAFF
>-|-|TRBJ2-1|TRBV3-1/TRBV3-2
TGTGCCAGCAGCCTAGGACCTGAGCAGTTCTTC
CASSLGPEQFF
>-|-|TRBJ1-1|TRBV14
TGTGCCAGCAGCCAAGCTATAGGGGGTGAAGCTTTCTTT
CASSQAIGGEAFF
>-|-|TRBJ2-2|TRBV10-3
TGTGCCATCAGAGACAGCCCCCGTGGCACCGGGGAGCTGTTTTTT
CAIRDSPRGTGELFF
>-|-|TRBJ2-3|TRBV5-6
TGTGCCAGCAGCTTGATCTGGGGGTCAGATACGCAGTATTTT
CASSLIWGSDTQYF
>TRBD1|-|TRBJ2-2|TRBV7-8
TGTGCCAGCAGCAGAAGGACAGGCACAGCGAACACCGGGGAGCTGTTTTTT
CASSRRTGTANTGELFF
>TRBD1|-|TRBJ1-1|TRBV18
TGTGCCAGCTCACCTAGGGGGACAGAACTGAACACTGAAGCTTTCTTT
CASSPRGTELNTEAFF
>-|-|TRBJ1-2|TRBV6-5
TGTGCCAGCAGACAGGGAAGTCACTATGGCTACACCTTC
CASRQGSHYGYTF
>-|-|TRBJ1-1|TRBV6-5
TGTGCCAGCAGAACATGGGCAGCTGAAGCTTTCTTT
CASRTWAAEAFF
>-|-|TRBJ2-5|TRBV3-1/TRBV3-2
TGTGCCAGCAGTCACAAGAGTGATGGGCAGGACCAAGAGACCCAGTACTTC
CASSHKSDGQDQETQYF
>TRBD1|-|TRBJ1-5|TRBV5-6
TGTGCCAGCAGCTTGACCTACGACAGGGCGAATCAGCCCCAGCATTTT
CASSLTYDRANQPQHF
>-|-|TRBJ1-1|TRBV15
TGTGCCACCAGCAGGACGACAGGAACTGAAGCTTTCTTT
CATSRTTGTEAFF
>-|-|TRBJ1-2|TRBV14
TGTGCCAGCAGCCACGATATAAGGTGGGGAGCCTCTAACTATGGCTACACCTTC
CASSHDIRWGASNYGYTF
>-|-|TRBJ1-1|TRBV6-5
TGTGCCAGCCGGAGAGGGGCCCCCTCGGTAACTGAAGCTTTCTTT
CASRRGAPSVTEAFF
>-|-|TRBJ1-1|TRBV11-2
TGTGCCAGCAGCTTAGGGACGTTAAGCACTGAAGCTTTCTTT
CASSLGTLSTEAFF
>-|-|TRBJ2-2|TRBV25-1
TGTGCCAGCAGTGCAATATACACCGGGGAGCTGTTTTTT
CASSAIYTGELFF
>-|-|TRBJ2-5|TRBV27
TGTGCCAGCAGTTTCCAAGAGACCCAGTACTTC
CASSFQETQYF
>TRBD1|-|TRBJ2-1|TRBV5-6
TGTGCCAGCAGCCTAAGGGCCGGGACAGGGTACAATGAGCAGTTCTTC
CASSLRAGTGYNEQFF
>-|once|TRBJ2-5|TRBV7-2
TGTGCCAGCAGCCCGGGAGAGACCCAGTACTTC
CASSPGETQYF
>TRBD1|-|TRBJ1-1|TRBV5-1
TGCGCCAGCAGACCGAAAGGGACAGGGTTGAACACTGAAGCTTTCTTT
CASRPKGTGLNTEAFF
>-|-|TRBJ1-1|TRBV6-5
TGTGCCAGCAGTTGGGACCCGAACACTGAAGCTTTCTTT
CASSWDPNTEAFF
>-|-|TRBJ2-7|TRBV18
TGTGCCAGCTCGGGGGATCAAAGCTCCTACGAGCAGTACTTC
CASSGDQSSYEQYF
>-|-|TRBJ1-3|TRBV5-5
TGTGCCAGCAGCTCAACTGGAAACACCATATATTTT
CASSSTGNTIYF
>-|once|TRBJ2-2|TRBV9
TGTGCCAGCAGCGTAAACGCGGGAACCGGGGAGCTGTTTTTT
CASSVNAGTGELFF
>-|-|TRBJ2-7|TRBV12-3/TRBV12-4
TGTGCCAGCAGCTACGAATATAACGAGCAGTACTTC
CASSYEYNEQYF
>TRBD1|-|TRBJ1-2|TRBV3-1/TRBV3-2
TGTGCCAGCAGCCAAGATACGACAGGGGGCCATGGCTACACCTTC
CASSQDTTGGHGYTF
>-|-|TRBJ2-5|TRBV9
TGTGCCAGCAGCGCCGGACCCCAAGAGACCCAGTACTTC
CASSAGPQETQYF
>TRBD2|-|TRBJ2-1|TRBV27
TGTGCCAGCAGTTTGGTGGGACTAGCGGGGGGGTTTGAGCAGTTCTTC
CASSLVGLAGGFEQFF
>-|-|TRBJ1-4|TRBV3-1/TRBV3-2
TGTGCCAGCAGCCAATTGGGGCTGGTCGAGGAAAAACTGTTTTTT
CASSQLGLVEEKLFF
>TRBD1|once|TRBJ2-1|TRBV24-1
TGTGCCACCAGTGTGGGACAGGCGAGGTACAATGAGCAGTTCTTC
CATSVGQARYNEQFF
>-|-|TRBJ1-1|TRBV29-1
TGCAGCGTCCAACATCTAGGCACTGAAGCTTTCTTT
CSVQHLGTEAFF
>-|-|TRBJ1-6|TRBV11-2
TGTGCCAGCAGCTTGTCGGGTTGGAATTCACCCCTCCACTTT
CASSLSGWNSPLHF
>TRBD2|-|TRBJ2-1|TRBV6-5
TGTGCCAGCATGAGTAGCGGGGGGGCGGATGAGCAGTTCTTC
CASMSSGGADEQFF
>-|few|TRBJ1-6|TRBV6-5
TGTGCCACCCGGAGAGGGGTAAGCTCACCCCTCCACTTT
CATRRGVSSPLHF
>-|once|TRBJ1-5|TRBV19
TGTGCCAGTTCCGACGGGGGGATCAATCAGCCCCAGCATTTT
CASSDGGINQPQHF
>-|-|TRBJ2-7|TRBV5-4
TGTGCCAGCAGCCCGGGACTCTACCCGGACTACGAGCAGTACTTC
CASSPGLYPDYEQYF
>-|once|TRBJ1-5|TRBV14
TGTGCCAGCAGAAAGAGTGCAGGCAGGGAGGCTCAGCCCCAGCATTTT
CASRKSAGREAQPQHF
>-|-|TRBJ1-1|TRBV14
TGTGCCAGCAGCCAAAGTGGGGGAGGCACTGAAGCTTTCTTT
CASSQSGGGTEAFF
>-|-|TRBJ1-1|TRBV4-1
TGCGCCAGCAGCCAAGAAAGGGGGGACACTGAAGCTTTCTTT
CASSQERGDTEAFF
>TRBD1|-|TRBJ1-6|TRBV30
TGTGCCTGGAGTCGGGACAGGGCACAATCACCCCTCCACTTT
CAWSRDRAQSPLHF
>-|-|TRBJ1-1|TRBV29-1
TGCAGCGTTCCCCGGGGGATGAACACTGAAGCTTTCTTT
CSVPRGMNTEAFF
>TRBD1|few|TRBJ1-1|TRBV5-8
TGTGCCAGCAGATTAGACAGGGTGATCGCTGAAGCTTTCTTT
CASRLDRVIAEAFF
>-|-|TRBJ2-3|TRBV24-1
TGTGCCACTCAAGAAAGACGTCGGACAGCCAGCACAGATACGCAGTATTTT
CATQERRRTASTDTQYF